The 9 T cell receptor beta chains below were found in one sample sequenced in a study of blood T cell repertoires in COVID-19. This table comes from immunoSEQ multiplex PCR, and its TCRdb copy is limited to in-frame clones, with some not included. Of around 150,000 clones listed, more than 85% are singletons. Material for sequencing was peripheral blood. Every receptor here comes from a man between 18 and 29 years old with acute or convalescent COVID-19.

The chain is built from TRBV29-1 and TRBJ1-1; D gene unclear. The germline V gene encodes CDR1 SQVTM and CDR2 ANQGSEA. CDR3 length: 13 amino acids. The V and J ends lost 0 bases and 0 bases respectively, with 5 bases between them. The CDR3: CSVEDSLNTEAFF. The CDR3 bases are TGCAGCGTTGAAGATAGTCTGAACACTGAAGCTTTCTTT.

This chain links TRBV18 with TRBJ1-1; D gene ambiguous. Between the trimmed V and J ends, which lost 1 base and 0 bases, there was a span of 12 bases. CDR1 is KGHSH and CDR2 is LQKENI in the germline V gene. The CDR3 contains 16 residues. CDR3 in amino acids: CASSPRNTQMNTEAFF. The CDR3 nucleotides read TGTGCCAGCTCACCACGTAACACACAAATGAACACTGAAGCTTTCTTT.

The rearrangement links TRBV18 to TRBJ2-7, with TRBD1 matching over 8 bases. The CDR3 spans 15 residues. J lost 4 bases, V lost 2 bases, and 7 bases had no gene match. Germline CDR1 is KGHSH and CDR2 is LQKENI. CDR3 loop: CASSPVRQGLYEQYF. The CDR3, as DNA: TGTGCCAGCTCACCAGTTCGACAGGGGTTATACGAGCAGTACTTC.

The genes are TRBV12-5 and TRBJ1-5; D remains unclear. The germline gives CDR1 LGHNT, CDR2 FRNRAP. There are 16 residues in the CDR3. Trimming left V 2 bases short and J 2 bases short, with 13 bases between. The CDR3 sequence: CASGLFSQAGNQPQHF. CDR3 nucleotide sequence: TGTGCTAGTGGTTTGTTCTCCCAGGCAGGCAATCAGCCCCAGCATTTT.

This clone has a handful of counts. The CDR3 loop reads CASSITRQGGNYGYTF. Written as DNA, the CDR3 is TGTGCCAGTAGTATTACCCGACAGGGGGGAAACTATGGCTACACCTTC. V gene TRBV19 combines with J gene TRBJ1-2; the match to TRBD1 covers 9 bases. The trim removed 3 bases at V and 2 bases at J, leaving 7 bases unmatched. Germline V gene data show CDR1 as LNHDA and CDR2 as SQIVND (reference sequence). CDR3 length equals 16 residues.

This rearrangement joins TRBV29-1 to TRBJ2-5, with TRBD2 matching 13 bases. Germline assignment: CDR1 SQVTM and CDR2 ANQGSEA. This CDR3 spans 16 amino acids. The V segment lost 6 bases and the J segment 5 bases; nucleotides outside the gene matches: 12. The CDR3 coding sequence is TGCAGCGTGCGTAGACTAGCGGGGGGACTGAAGGAGACCCAGTACTTC. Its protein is CSVRRLAGGLKETQYF.

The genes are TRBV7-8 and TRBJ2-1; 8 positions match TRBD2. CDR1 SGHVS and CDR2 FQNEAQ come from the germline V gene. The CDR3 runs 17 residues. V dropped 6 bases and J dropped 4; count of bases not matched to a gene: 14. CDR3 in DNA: TGTGCCAGCAGTTTTCGAGTGGCTAGCGGGCAATACAATGAGCAGTTCTTC. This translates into CASSFRVASGQYNEQFF. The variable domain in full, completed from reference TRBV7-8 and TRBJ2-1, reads GAGVSQSPRYKVAKRGQDVALRCDPISGHVSLFWYQQALGQGPEFLTYFQNEAQLDKSGLPSDRFFAERPEGSVSTLKIQRTQQEDSAVYLCASSFRVASGQYNEQFFGPGTRLTVL.

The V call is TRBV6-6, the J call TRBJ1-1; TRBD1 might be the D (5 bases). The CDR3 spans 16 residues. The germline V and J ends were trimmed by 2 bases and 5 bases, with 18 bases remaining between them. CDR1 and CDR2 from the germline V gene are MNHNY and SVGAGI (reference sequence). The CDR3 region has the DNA TGTGCCAGCAGTTACGGACCATACCCGGGGGGGACTGAAGCTTTCTTT. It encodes CASSYGPYPGGTEAFF.

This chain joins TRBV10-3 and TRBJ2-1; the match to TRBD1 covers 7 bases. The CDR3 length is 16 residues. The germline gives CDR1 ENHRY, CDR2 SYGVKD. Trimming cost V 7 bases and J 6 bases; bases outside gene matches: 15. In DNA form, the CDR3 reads TGTGCCATCACGCGACAGGGAGAAGCGATGGGCAATGAGCAGTTCTTC. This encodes CAITRQGEAMGNEQFF.